This is a list of T cell receptor beta chains from one sample in a study of human T cells and chemical hapten exposure. TCRdb reprocessed the RACE reads via MiXCR and lists one record per CDR3 protein. This sample has around 250,000 distinct CDR3 sequences, with 7.5% to 9% found just once. The sample here was whole blood, taken in connection with sensitization to the hapten diphenylcyclopropenone (DPC). These TCRs come from a woman between 40 and 50 years old with alopecia areata. Some clones in this sample may be carry-over from other donors' samples. The CDR3 runs from the conserved cysteine through the conserved F or W. Each record gives: V gene, D gene, J gene, clone size, CDR3 DNA, CDR3 protein. D genes are given only for firm matches. Some rows mark clone size as missing; the rest say once, few, many or name a class of expanded clone.

TRBV20-1	.	TRBJ1-5	.	TGCAGTGCTAGAACAGGCGGAGGAATTCAGCCCCAGCATTTT	CSARTGGGIQPQHF
TRBV28	TRBD2	TRBJ2-7	.	TGTGCCAGCACCCTCGGTGGGGCCAACGGGGGGGGCGAGCAGTACTTC	CASTLGGANGGGEQYF
TRBV20-1	.	TRBJ2-3	many	TGCAGTGCTAAGCGGGTCACAGATACGCAGTATTTT	CSAKRVTDTQYF
TRBV28	.	TRBJ2-7	.	TGTGCCAGCAGTTTAGGGGGGGCCCTCGACGAGCAGTACTTC	CASSLGGALDEQYF
TRBV7-2	TRBD1	TRBJ1-5	many	TGTGCCAGCAGCTCACAGGGGTGGTATCAGCCCCAGCATTTT	CASSSQGWYQPQHF
TRBV11-2	TRBD1	TRBJ2-3	.	TGTGCCAGCAGTCTGGACAGGGGAAGGCCAGATACGCAGTATTTT	CASSLDRGRPDTQYF
TRBV5-6	.	TRBJ2-7	few	TGTGCCAGCAGCTTGGTCGGGGCTAGGTCTTCCCTCGAGCAGTACTTC	CASSLVGARSSLEQYF
TRBV12-3/TRBV12-4	.	TRBJ2-2	.	TGTGCCAGCGGGGTGAACACCGGGGAGCTGTTTTTT	CASGVNTGELFF
TRBV20-1	.	TRBJ2-7	once	TGCAGTGCTAGCGAGACTAAATCCTACGAGCAGTACTTC	CSASETKSYEQYF
TRBV5-1	TRBD1	TRBJ2-3	few	TGCGCCAGCAGCTCCACAGGGGTTGCAGATACGCAGTATTTT	CASSSTGVADTQYF
TRBV6-2/TRBV6-3	TRBD1	TRBJ2-1	.	TGTGCCAGCAGCTCACAGGGGAGCTCCTACAATGAGCAGTTCTTC	CASSSQGSSYNEQFF
TRBV5-6	TRBD2	TRBJ2-7	.	TGTGCCAGCAGCAGCCGACTAGCGGGAGGGATTTCGAGCTCCTACGAGCAGTACTTC	CASSSRLAGGISSSYEQYF
TRBV3-1	.	TRBJ2-5	.	TGTGCCAGCAGCCAAGGACGGCATGGGACCCAGTACTTC	CASSQGRHGTQYF
TRBV2	.	TRBJ1-1	few	TGTGCCAGGACGACAGGAATGAACACTGAAGCTTTCTTT	CARTTGMNTEAFF
TRBV12-3/TRBV12-4	.	TRBJ2-7	.	TGTGCCAGCAGCCTCACTCCGGGGGGCCACGAGCAGTACTTC	CASSLTPGGHEQYF
TRBV3-1	.	TRBJ1-1	.	TGTGCCAGCAGCTCATACAGGGTCTCTGAAGCTTTCTTT	CASSSYRVSEAFF
TRBV29-1	.	TRBJ2-1	few	TGCAGCGTTGAAGGGCGGGCCGCCTACAATGAGCAGTTCTTC	CSVEGRAAYNEQFF
TRBV5-1	TRBD2	TRBJ2-7	.	TGCGCCAGCAGCATACTCTCTAGCGGGGATTACGAGCAGTACTTC	CASSILSSGDYEQYF
TRBV12-3/TRBV12-4	TRBD1	TRBJ2-7	.	TGTGCCAGCAGTCTACGGGACAGGGGCACCTACGAGCAGTACTTC	CASSLRDRGTYEQYF
TRBV20-1	TRBD1	TRBJ2-2	few	TGCAGTGCTAGAGACACTCGGACAGGGGGGATCGGGGAGCTGTTTTTT	CSARDTRTGGIGELFF
TRBV6-2/TRBV6-3	.	TRBJ2-7	.	TGTGCCAGCAGTTACTCCCCCGGCCACAGAATCTACGAGCAGTACTTC	CASSYSPGHRIYEQYF
TRBV12-3/TRBV12-4	TRBD1	TRBJ1-1	.	TGTGCCAGCAGTCCTCGGACAGGAGAGAACACTGAAGCTTTCTTT	CASSPRTGENTEAFF
TRBV28	TRBD1	TRBJ1-1	.	TGTGCCAGCAGGGGGACAGGGGGGAACACTGAAGCTTTCTTT	CASRGTGGNTEAFF
TRBV28	.	TRBJ1-5	few	TGTGCCAGCAGTTTACTAGGGTTAGGTCAGCCCCAGCATTTT	CASSLLGLGQPQHF
TRBV6-2/TRBV6-3	TRBD1	TRBJ2-7	few	TGTGCCAGCAGTTCCCGACAGGGGTCGGGGAACGAGCAGTACTTC	CASSSRQGSGNEQYF
TRBV20-1	.	TRBJ2-7	few	TGCAGTGCGCCGGCGGGATGGGTCAGCGAGCAGTACTTC	CSAPAGWVSEQYF
TRBV28	TRBD2	TRBJ2-7	.	TGTGCCAGCAGTGGTAAAGGGACTAGCGGGAGGGAGTACTTC	CASSGKGTSGREYF
TRBV6-2/TRBV6-3	.	TRBJ2-5	.	TGTGCCAGCATCAGCGGCACCGGGACCCAGTACTTC	CASISGTGTQYF
TRBV6-6	.	TRBJ2-3	many	TGTGCCAGCAGCACGGCCGATACGCAGTATTTT	CASSTADTQYF
TRBV5-4	.	TRBJ2-3	.	TGTGCCAGCAGCCGCACCTCGAAGGAAACGCAGTATTTT	CASSRTSKETQYF
TRBV6-5	.	TRBJ2-5	few	TGTGCCAGCAGTTACTCGATTGGGTACCAAGAGACCCAGTACTTC	CASSYSIGYQETQYF
TRBV27	.	TRBJ2-1	.	TGTGCCAGCAGTTACAGGGCGAACTCCTACAATGAGCAGTTCTTC	CASSYRANSYNEQFF
TRBV12-3/TRBV12-4	.	TRBJ2-3	.	TGTGCCAGCAGCCCTGGAGGAGGCGCAGATACGCAGTATTTT	CASSPGGGADTQYF
TRBV14	TRBD2	TRBJ2-1	many	TGTGCCAGCAGCCCTCGGACTAGCGGGGGGTACAATGAGCAGTTCTTC	CASSPRTSGGYNEQFF
TRBV4-1	.	TRBJ1-1	.	TGCGCCAGCAGCCAAACCCACCAGGGCACTGAAGCTTTCTTT	CASSQTHQGTEAFF
TRBV6-2/TRBV6-3	.	TRBJ2-1	few	TGTGCCAGCAGTATTGCATGGGGGAATGAGCAGTTCTTC	CASSIAWGNEQFF
TRBV28	.	TRBJ1-3	few	TGTGCCAGCAGTTTATTCAGGGATCTCTCTGGAAACACCATATATTTT	CASSLFRDLSGNTIYF
TRBV29-1	.	TRBJ1-1	many	TGCAGCGTTCGCGAGGGGGGGATAACTGAAGCTTTCTTT	CSVREGGITEAFF
TRBV29-1	TRBD1	TRBJ2-2	many	TGCAGCGCTAGGGACAGGGAGGCCGGGGAGCTGTTTTTT	CSARDREAGELFF
TRBV7-2	TRBD2	TRBJ2-1	.	TGTGCCAGCAGCGTGCGGACTAGCGGGGGTAAGCAGTTCTTC	CASSVRTSGGKQFF
TRBV29-1	TRBD1	TRBJ2-3	few	TGCAGCGTTGTTGCGAAGAGACAGGGCGGCACAGATACGCAGTATTTT	CSVVAKRQGGTDTQYF
TRBV12-3/TRBV12-4	TRBD1	TRBJ1-1	.	TGTGCCAGCAGCCCCGACAGGGGAGGCCCTTTCTTT	CASSPDRGGPFF
TRBV7-2	.	TRBJ1-5	.	TGTGCCAGCAGCCAGACAGGAACCACTAATCAGCCCCAGCATTTT	CASSQTGTTNQPQHF
TRBV29-1	.	TRBJ1-5	few	TGCAGCGCCCAAGGGGGAGGCGACCAGCCCCAGCATTTT	CSAQGGGDQPQHF
TRBV7-2	.	TRBJ1-1	many	TGTGCCAGCAGCTTAGCCTTAGCCGGCACTGAAGCTTTCTTT	CASSLALAGTEAFF
TRBV4-1	.	TRBJ1-5	.	TGCGCCAGCAGCCAAGAGAAAGATCGGCCCCAGCATTTT	CASSQEKDRPQHF
TRBV9	.	TRBJ1-2	few	TGTGCCAGCAGCGTAGCCCTAACAGATATATATGGCTACACCTTC	CASSVALTDIYGYTF
TRBV7-8	.	TRBJ2-1	few	TGTGCCAGCAGCTTAGTTCCTCGATACAATGAGCAGTTCTTC	CASSLVPRYNEQFF
TRBV4-1	.	TRBJ2-2	.	TGCGCCAGCCAGGACGATTACACCGGGGAGCTGTTTTTT	CASQDDYTGELFF
TRBV10-3	TRBD2	TRBJ2-3	few	TGTGCCATCAGCTTAGCGGGGAGCACAGATACGCAGTATTTT	CAISLAGSTDTQYF
TRBV6-5	TRBD1	TRBJ2-7	.	TGTGCCAGCAGTTACACGGACAGGGGCCACGAGCAGTACTTC	CASSYTDRGHEQYF
TRBV20-1	.	TRBJ1-1	.	TGCAGTGCTAGAGGAGCTTCCCACACTGAAGCTTTCTTT	CSARGASHTEAFF
TRBV29-1	.	TRBJ1-2	few	TGCAGCGTTAGGGGAGGTAGCTATGGCTACACCTTC	CSVRGGSYGYTF